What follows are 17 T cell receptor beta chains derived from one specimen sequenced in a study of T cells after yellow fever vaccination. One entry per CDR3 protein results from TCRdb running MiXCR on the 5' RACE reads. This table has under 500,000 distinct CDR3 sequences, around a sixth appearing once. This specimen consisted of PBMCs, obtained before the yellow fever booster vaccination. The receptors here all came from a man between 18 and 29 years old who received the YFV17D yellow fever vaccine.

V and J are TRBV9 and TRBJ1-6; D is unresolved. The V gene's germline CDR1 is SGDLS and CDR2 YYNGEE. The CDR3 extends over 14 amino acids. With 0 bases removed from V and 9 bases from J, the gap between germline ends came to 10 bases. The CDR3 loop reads CASSVGAGLSPLHF. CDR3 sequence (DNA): TGTGCCAGCAGCGTAGGAGCAGGACTTTCACCCCTCCACTTT.

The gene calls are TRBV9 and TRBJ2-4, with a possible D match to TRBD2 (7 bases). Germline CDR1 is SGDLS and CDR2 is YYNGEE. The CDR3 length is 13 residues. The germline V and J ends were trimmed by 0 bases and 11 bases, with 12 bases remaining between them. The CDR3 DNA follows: TGTGCCAGCAGCGTAGGGGGGGGCAGCGTTCAGTACTTC. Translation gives CASSVGGGSVQYF.

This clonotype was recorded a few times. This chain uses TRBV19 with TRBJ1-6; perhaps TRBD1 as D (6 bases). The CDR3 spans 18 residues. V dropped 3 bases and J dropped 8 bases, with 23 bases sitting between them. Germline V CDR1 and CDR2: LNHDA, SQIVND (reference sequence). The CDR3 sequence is CASSIRGQEFLRHSPLHF. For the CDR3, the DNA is TGTGCCAGTAGTATTCGGGGGCAGGAATTCCTCCGTCATTCACCCCTCCACTTT.

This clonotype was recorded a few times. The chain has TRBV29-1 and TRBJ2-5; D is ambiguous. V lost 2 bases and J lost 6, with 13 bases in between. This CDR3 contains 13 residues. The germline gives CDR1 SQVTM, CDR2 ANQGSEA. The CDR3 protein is CSVEPPGRKTQYF. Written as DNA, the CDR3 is TGCAGCGTTGAACCACCCGGCAGAAAGACCCAGTACTTC.

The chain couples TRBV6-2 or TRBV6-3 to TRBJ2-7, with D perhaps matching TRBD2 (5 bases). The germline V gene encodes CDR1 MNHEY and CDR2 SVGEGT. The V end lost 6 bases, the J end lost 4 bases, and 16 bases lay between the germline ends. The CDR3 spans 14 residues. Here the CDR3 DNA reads TGTGCCAGCAGACGCCCCGGGAACTCATACGAGCAGTACGTC. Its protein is CASRRPGNSYEQYV.

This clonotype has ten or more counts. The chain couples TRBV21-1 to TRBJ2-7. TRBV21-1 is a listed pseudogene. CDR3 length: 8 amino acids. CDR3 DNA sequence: TGTGCCAGCAGCAAAGGGTACTTC. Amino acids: CASSKGYF.

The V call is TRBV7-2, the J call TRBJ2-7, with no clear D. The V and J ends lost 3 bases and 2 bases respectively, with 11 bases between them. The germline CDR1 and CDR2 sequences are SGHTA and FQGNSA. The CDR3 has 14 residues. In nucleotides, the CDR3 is TGTGCCAGCAGCTTCGTGTTCGCGACCTACGAGCAGTACTTC. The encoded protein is CASSFVFATYEQYF.

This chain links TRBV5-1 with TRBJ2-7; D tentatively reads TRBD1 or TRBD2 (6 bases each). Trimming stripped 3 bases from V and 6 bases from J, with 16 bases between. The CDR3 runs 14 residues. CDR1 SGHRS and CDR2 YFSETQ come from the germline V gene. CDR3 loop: CASSWGHRDSEQYF. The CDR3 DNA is TGCGCCAGCAGCTGGGGCCACAGGGACTCCGAGCAGTACTTC.

The CDR3 spells CASSQDLGSGFSTEAFF. CDR3 sequence (DNA): TGTGCCAGCAGCCAAGATCTGGGATCGGGGTTCAGCACTGAAGCTTTCTTT. The gene calls are TRBV3-1 and TRBJ1-1, with unresolved D. In germline, CDR1 is LGHDT, CDR2 YNNKEL (reference sequence). Trimming pared 0 bases from V and 4 bases from J, leaving 18 bases between. The CDR3 is 17 amino acids.

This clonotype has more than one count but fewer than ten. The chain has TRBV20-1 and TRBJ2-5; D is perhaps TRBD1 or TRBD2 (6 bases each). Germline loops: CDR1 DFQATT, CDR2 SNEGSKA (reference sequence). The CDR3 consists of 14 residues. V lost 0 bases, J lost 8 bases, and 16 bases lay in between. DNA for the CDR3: TGCAGTGCTAGAGATCTGGAGGGGACAAATACCCAGTACTTC. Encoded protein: CSARDLEGTNTQYF.

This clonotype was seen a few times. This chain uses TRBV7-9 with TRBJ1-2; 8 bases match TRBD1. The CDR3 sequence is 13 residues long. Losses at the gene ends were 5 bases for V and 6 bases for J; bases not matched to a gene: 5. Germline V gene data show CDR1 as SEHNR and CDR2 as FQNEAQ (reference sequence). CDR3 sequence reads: CASSPGQGHGYTF. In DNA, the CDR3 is TGTGCCAGCAGCCCCGGACAGGGCCATGGCTACACCTTC.

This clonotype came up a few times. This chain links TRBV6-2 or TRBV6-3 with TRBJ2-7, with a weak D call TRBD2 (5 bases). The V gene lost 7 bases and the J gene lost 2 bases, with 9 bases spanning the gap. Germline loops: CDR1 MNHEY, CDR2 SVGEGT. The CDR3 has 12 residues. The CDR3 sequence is CASTDGAYEQYV. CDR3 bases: TGTGCCAGCACCGACGGGGCCTACGAGCAGTACGTC.

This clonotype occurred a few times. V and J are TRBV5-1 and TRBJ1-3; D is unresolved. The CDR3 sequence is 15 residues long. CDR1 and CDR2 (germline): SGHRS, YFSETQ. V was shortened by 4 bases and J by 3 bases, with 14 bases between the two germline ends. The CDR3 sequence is CASSAAGDYGNTIYF. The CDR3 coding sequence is TGCGCCAGCAGCGCGGCCGGAGATTATGGAAACACCATATATTTT.

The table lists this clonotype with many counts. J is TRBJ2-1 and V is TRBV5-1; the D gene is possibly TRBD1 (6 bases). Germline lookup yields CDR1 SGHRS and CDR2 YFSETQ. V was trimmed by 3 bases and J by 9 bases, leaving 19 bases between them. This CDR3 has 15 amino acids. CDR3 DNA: TGCGCCAGCAGCTGGGACAACCCTATGGCGGGTGAGCAGTTCTTC. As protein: CASSWDNPMAGEQFF.

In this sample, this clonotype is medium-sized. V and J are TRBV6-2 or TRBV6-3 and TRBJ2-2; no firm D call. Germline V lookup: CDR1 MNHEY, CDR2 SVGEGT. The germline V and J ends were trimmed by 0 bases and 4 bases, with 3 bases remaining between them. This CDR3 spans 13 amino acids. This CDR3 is CASSYSTTGELFF. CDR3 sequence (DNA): TGTGCCAGCAGTTACTCGACCACCGGGGAGCTGTTTTTT.

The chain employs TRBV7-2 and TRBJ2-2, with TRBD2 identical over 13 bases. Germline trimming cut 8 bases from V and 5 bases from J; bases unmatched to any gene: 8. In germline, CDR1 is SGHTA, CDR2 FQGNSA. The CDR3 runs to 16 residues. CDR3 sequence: CASHTSGGAITGELFF. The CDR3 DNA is TGTGCCAGCCATACTAGCGGGGGGGCTATTACCGGGGAGCTGTTTTTT.

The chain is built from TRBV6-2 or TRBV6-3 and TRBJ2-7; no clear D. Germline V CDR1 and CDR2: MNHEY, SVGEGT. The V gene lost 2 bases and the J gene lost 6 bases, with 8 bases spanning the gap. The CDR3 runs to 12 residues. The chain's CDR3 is CASSYVGSEQYF. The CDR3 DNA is TGTGCCAGCAGTTACGTGGGGTCCGAGCAGTACTTC.